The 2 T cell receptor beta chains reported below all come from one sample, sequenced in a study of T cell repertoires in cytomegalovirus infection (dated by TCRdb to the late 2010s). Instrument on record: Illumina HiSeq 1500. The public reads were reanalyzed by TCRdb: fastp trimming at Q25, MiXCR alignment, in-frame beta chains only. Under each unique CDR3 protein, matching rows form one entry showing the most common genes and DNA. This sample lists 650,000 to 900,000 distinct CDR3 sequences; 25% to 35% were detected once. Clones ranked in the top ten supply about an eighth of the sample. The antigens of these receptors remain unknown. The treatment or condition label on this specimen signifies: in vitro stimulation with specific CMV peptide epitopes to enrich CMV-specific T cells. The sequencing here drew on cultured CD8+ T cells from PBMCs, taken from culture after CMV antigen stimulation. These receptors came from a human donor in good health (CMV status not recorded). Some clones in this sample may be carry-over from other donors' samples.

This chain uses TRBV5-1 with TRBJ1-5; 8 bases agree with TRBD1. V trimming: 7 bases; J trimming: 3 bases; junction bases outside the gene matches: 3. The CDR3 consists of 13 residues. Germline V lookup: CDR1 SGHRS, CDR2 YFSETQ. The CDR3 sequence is CASGQGPNQPQHF. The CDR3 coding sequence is TGCGCCAGCGGACAGGGCCCCAATCAGCCCCAGCATTTT.

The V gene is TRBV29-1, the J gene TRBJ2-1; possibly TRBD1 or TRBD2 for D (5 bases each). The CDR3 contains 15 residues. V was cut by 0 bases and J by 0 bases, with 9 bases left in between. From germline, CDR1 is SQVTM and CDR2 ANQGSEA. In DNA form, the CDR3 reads TGCAGCGTTGAAGACAGGGAGAGCTCCTACAATGAGCAGTTCTTC. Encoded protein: CSVEDRESSYNEQFF.